This T cell receptor beta chain is from a study of T cell repertoires in cytomegalovirus infection. For the study at large: Public TCR beta signatures indicated both CMV infection and matching HLA type.

MiXCR, run by TCRdb on the reads, gives a single entry per CDR3 protein. This sample has about 130,000 distinct CDR3 sequences; roughly a quarter occur once, and the top ten carry 30% to 40%. Study-wide points: Cumulative public TCR beta family frequency identified carriers of CMV plus the relevant HLA. It was HLA-C-restricted CMV-specific TCR beta clonotypes that dominated the response ex vivo.

As for this clonotype: Its cognate antigen is unknown.

V was trimmed by 1 base and J by 2 bases, leaving 14 bases between them. In germline, CDR1 is LGHNA, CDR2 YSLEER. The CDR3 consists of 17 residues. The gene calls are TRBV4-3 and TRBJ2-2; tentative D call: TRBD2 (7 bases). Sequencing was performed on PBMCs, sequenced either directly or after in vitro stimulation (not recorded which). The TCR comes from a human donor in good health (CMV status not recorded). Some clones in this sample may be carry-over from other donors' samples. CDR3 sequence: CASSQVQGGGNTGELFF. CDR3 sequence (DNA): TGCGCCAGCAGCCAAGTTCAGGGAGGGGGTAACACCGGGGAGCTGTTTTTT.